This T cell receptor (beta chain) is from a study of T cell clones after liver transplantation. Study context: A pre-transplant mixed lymphocyte reaction with TCRbeta sequencing defined graft-donor-reactive clones followed in post-transplant blood. Subjects received no induction therapy and standard immunosuppression until randomization at 12-24 months post-transplant. General study findings and limits: Donor-reactive sequences fell more than third party-reactive ones, suggesting partial deletion.

Sequenced by immunoSEQ multiplex PCR; TCRdb stores in-frame clones only, minus some. The data contain 80,000 or so clones, 70% to 85% of them singletons. Remarks on this clone: The antigen is undetermined.

The germline V gene has CDR1 SGHVS and CDR2 FNYEAQ. The CDR3 totals 17 residues. V shed 6 bases, J shed 1 base, and the junction held 5 bases outside the gene matches. The V and J genes are TRBV7-6 and TRBJ2-6; 11 nucleotides match TRBD1. The sequence was collected from a human patient who received a liver transplant. Some of the T cells might come from the graft donor. Sequenced here: CD4+ T cells from blood, sampled almost 47 months after liver transplant. The CDR3, as DNA: TGTGCCAGCAGTGCCGGGACAGGGGGATCTGGGGCCAACGTCCTGACTTTC. Translating gives CASSAGTGGSGANVLTF.